This T cell receptor beta chain was identified in a study of Ad26.COV2.S vaccination and SARS-CoV-2 variants. The overall study: It was the COV1001 Ad26.COV2.S trial arm that included the donor. Points from the study as a whole: Reports say spike-specific CD8+ and CD4+ T cell responses covered substantial breadth after vaccination.

The assay was immunoSEQ multiplex PCR, and TCRdb's table has in-frame clones only and misses some. The repertoire has about 320,000 clones, about 86% of them found once; the top ten carry roughly 2.1%. Germline V gene sequence: CDR1 WSHSY, CDR2 SAAADI. The CDR3 is 15 residues long. J gave up 0 bases and V 8 bases, and 6 bases lay outside the gene matches. Turning to this clone: What it recognizes is unknown.

Indicated treatment: over 15 received Ad26.COV2.S at low or high dose, single or two shots; 5 received placebo; per-sample allocation not given. Each sample was drawn 63 days after the first injection (of vaccine or placebo). This chain uses TRBV10-2 with TRBJ2-5; 10 bases match TRBD1. This receptor was identified in a person between 18 and 60 years old who received the Ad26.COV2.S COVID-19 vaccine or a placebo. Sample: peripheral blood, taken in a trial of Ad26.COV2.S vaccine versus placebo. CDR3 nucleotides: TGCGCCAGCGCCCAGGACAGGGGGAACCAAGAGACCCAGTACTTC. Protein: CASAQDRGNQETQYF.